The entry below gives a single TCR beta chain sequence along with its context. The V end lost 5 bases, the J end lost 12 bases, and 18 bases lay between the germline ends. Per germline, CDR1 SGHRS and CDR2 YFSETQ. This CDR3 region has 12 residues. The data were taken from a study of CD8+ T cells in alopecia areata. cDNA serving as the sequencing template came from extracted, reverse transcribed RNA. Assay used: immunoSEQ multiplex PCR; TCRdb lists only in-frame clones, some missing. The sample yields about 150,000 clones, 75% to 90% seen once. Sample: CD8+ T cells sorted from blood, taken at week 0. This chain connects TRBV5-1 to TRBJ2-7, with D tentatively TRBD1 (5 bases). This sequence was found in a human donor with alopecia areata. CDR3: CASRSTAVDMYF. CDR3 nucleotide sequence: TGCGCCAGCAGATCGACAGCCGTGGATATGTACTTC.